A single sample is the source of the 26 T cell receptor beta chains below, sequenced in a study of cytomegalovirus exposure and HLA in healthy donors. Vbeta (60) and Jbeta (13) primers were used in the PCR. Sequencing used immunoSEQ multiplex PCR; TCRdb keeps in-frame clones, though not all of them. This table holds around 64,000 clones, approximately 78% found once. Specimen: PBMCs. These receptors originate from a man in his late teens or twenties in good health and CMV-seropositive.

The gene calls are TRBV10-1 and TRBJ2-7, with D possibly being TRBD1 (5 bases). Germline loops: CDR1 WNHNN, CDR2 SYGVQD (reference sequence). V gave up 6 bases and J gave up 0 bases, with 12 bases separating them. This CDR3 has 14 amino acids. CDR3 DNA sequence: TGCGCCAGCAGCGCAGGGATAGCCTCCTACGAGCAGTACTTC. Its translation is CASSAGIASYEQYF.

The chain couples TRBV5-4 to TRBJ2-3; 7 bases align to TRBD1. The CDR3 is made up of 15 amino acids. The V gene end was trimmed by 3 bases and the J gene end by 0 bases; junction bases not matched to a gene: 4. Germline CDR1 reads SGHNT; CDR2 reads YYREEE (reference sequence). DNA for the CDR3: TGTGCCAGCAGCTGGGACAGATCTAGCACAGATACGCAGTATTTT. This gives the protein CASSWDRSSTDTQYF.

The table lists this clone with a count of one. The chain employs TRBV29-1 and TRBJ2-3, with a tentative D call TRBD2 (5 bases). The CDR3 covers 14 residues. Trimming took off 1 base at V and 1 base at J, with 9 bases between the two ends. Germline V lookup: CDR1 SQVTM, CDR2 ANQGSEA. The CDR3: CSVEAGDGTDTQYF. The CDR3 region has the DNA TGCAGCGTTGAAGCCGGGGATGGCACAGATACGCAGTATTTT.

The gene calls are TRBV5-4 and TRBJ2-2, with D perhaps TRBD2 (6 bases). V lost 0 bases and J 0 bases, leaving 12 bases between the germline ends. Germline CDR1 reads SGHNT; CDR2 reads YYREEE (reference sequence). The CDR3 has 17 amino acids. CDR3 nucleotides: TGTGCCAGCAGCTTGGAACGGCGGGGAACGAACACCGGGGAGCTGTTTTTT. This gives the protein CASSLERRGTNTGELFF.

The CDR3 DNA reads as TGTGCCAGCAGCCCACCGCGGACTTCTAATGAAAAACTGTTTTTT. As protein: CASSPPRTSNEKLFF. This sequence joins TRBV14 and TRBJ1-4, with D unclear. The CDR3 has 15 residues. Germline V gives CDR1 SGHDN, CDR2 FVKESK. Trimming removed 4 bases at V and 3 bases at J, with 12 bases between.

This chain connects TRBV19 to TRBJ1-5; D is perhaps TRBD1 (6 bases). V lost 5 bases, J lost 7 bases, and 9 bases lay in between. Germline V lookup: CDR1 LNHDA, CDR2 SQIVND (reference sequence). The length of the CDR3 is 12 residues. The CDR3 DNA is TGTGCCAGTAGTGGGGGCGGGCAGCCCCAGCATTTT. It yields the protein CASSGGGQPQHF. The complete variable domain, with remaining parts taken from reference TRBV19 and TRBJ1-5, reads DGGITQSPKYLFRKEGQNVTLSCEQNLNHDAMYWYRQDPGQGLRLIYYSQIVNDFQKGDIAEGYSVSREKKESFPLTVTSAQKNPTAFYLCASSGGGQPQHFGDGTRLSIL.

Only a few counts were recorded for this clone. The genes are TRBV4-1 and TRBJ1-1; TRBD1 might be the D (6 bases). With 3 bases removed from V and 1 base from J, the gap between germline ends came to 12 bases. CDR3 length equals 15 residues. Looked up from germline, CDR1 is MGHRA and CDR2 is YSYEKL. The CDR3 is CASSQIPGANTEAFF. CDR3 nucleotide sequence: TGCGCCAGCAGCCAGATCCCAGGGGCGAACACTGAAGCTTTCTTT.

The rearrangement joins TRBV5-4 to TRBJ1-2, with a weak D call TRBD1 (5 bases). The CDR3 totals 13 residues. The germline V gene encodes CDR1 SGHNT and CDR2 YYREEE (reference sequence). Trimming shortened V by 4 bases and J by 1 base, and 8 bases separated the two germline ends. The CDR3 DNA is TGTGCCAGCAGCGGTGACAGTAACTATGGCTACACCTTC. Translating gives CASSGDSNYGYTF.

This sequence joins TRBV28 and TRBJ2-3; the match to TRBD1 covers 12 bases. Germline-derived CDR1 and CDR2 are MDHEN and SYDVKM. With V trimmed by 6 bases and J by 4 bases, 5 bases remained unmatched. There are 15 residues in the CDR3. This chain's CDR3 is CASRGQGARADTQYF. The DNA of the CDR3 is TGTGCCAGCAGGGGACAGGGGGCGCGGGCAGATACGCAGTATTTT.

This chain connects TRBV10-3 to TRBJ2-1; D not certain. This CDR3 spans 14 amino acids. Germline lookup yields CDR1 ENHRY and CDR2 SYGVKD. Trimming left V 0 bases short and J 6 bases short, with 9 bases between. The CDR3 DNA is TGTGCCATCAGTGAGTCGGTAACGGGCAATGAGCAGTTCTTC. This translates into CAISESVTGNEQFF.

This chain links TRBV11-2 with TRBJ2-2, with D possibly being TRBD2 (7 bases). Trimming took off 1 base at V and 7 bases at J, with 10 bases between the two ends. The CDR3 contains 14 residues. Looked up from germline, CDR1 is SGHAT and CDR2 is FQNNGV. This chain's CDR3 is CASSLGGGGGELFF. The CDR3, as DNA: TGTGCCAGCAGCTTAGGGGGGGGCGGCGGGGAGCTGTTTTTT.

V is TRBV30 and J is TRBJ2-3; 14 bases are shared with TRBD2. CDR3 length: 16 residues. Germline lookup yields CDR1 GTSNPN and CDR2 SVGIG (reference sequence). J gave up 4 bases and V 2 bases, and 5 bases lay outside the gene matches. Written as DNA, the CDR3 is TGTGCCTGGAGTACAGGACTAGCGGGAGGTCCAGATACGCAGTATTTT. As protein: CAWSTGLAGGPDTQYF. Full variable domain (outside the CDR3, taken from reference TRBV30 and TRBJ2-3): SQTIHQWPATLVQPVGSPLSLECTVEGTSNPNLYWYRQAAGRGLQLLFYSVGIGQISSEVPQNLSASRPQDRQFILSSKKLLLSDSGFYLCAWSTGLAGGPDTQYFGPGTRLTVL.

The gene calls are TRBV30 and TRBJ2-3; D not resolved. Germline V gives CDR1 GTSNPN, CDR2 SVGIG (reference sequence). The ends were cut back, 2 bases at V and 2 bases at J, with 5 bases in the middle. The CDR3 consists of 12 residues. As DNA, the CDR3 is TGTGCCTGGAGTTTACTCACAGATACGCAGTATTTT. The encoded protein is CAWSLLTDTQYF.

This chain joins TRBV7-2 and TRBJ2-7; 9 bases line up with TRBD2. The CDR3 is 14 residues long. V was clipped by 4 bases and J by 0 bases; unmatched bases: 1. CDR1 is SGHTA and CDR2 is FQGNSA in the germline V gene. The CDR3 region is CASSSTSGSYEQYF. The CDR3 nucleotides read TGTGCCAGCAGCTCGACTAGCGGCTCCTACGAGCAGTACTTC.

The chain couples TRBV7-2 to TRBJ1-2; D may be TRBD1 (5 bases). Germline values: CDR1 SGHTA, CDR2 FQGNSA. Trimming shortened V by 5 bases and J by 7 bases, and 29 bases separated the two germline ends. The CDR3 runs 18 residues. The CDR3 protein is CASSPMGGAGFRGGGYTF. The CDR3 DNA reads as TGTGCCAGCAGCCCTATGGGCGGGGCCGGGTTCCGTGGAGGTGGCTACACCTTC. The entire variable domain, with the rest obtained from reference TRBV7-2 and TRBJ1-2, is as follows: GAGVSQSPSNKVTEKGKDVELRCDPISGHTALYWYRQSLGQGLEFLIYFQGNSAPDKSGLPSDRFSAERTGGSVSTLTIQRTQQEDSAVYLCASSPMGGAGFRGGGYTFGSGTRLTVV.

The V call is TRBV29-1, the J call TRBJ1-4; 8 bases agree with TRBD1. Germline V lookup: CDR1 SQVTM, CDR2 ANQGSEA. The CDR3 has 13 amino acids. With 6 bases clipped from V and 4 bases from J, the junction kept 4 bases outside the gene matches. This CDR3 is CSVADRGNEKLFF. The CDR3 DNA reads TGCAGCGTGGCAGACAGGGGTAATGAAAAACTGTTTTTT. The entire variable domain, with the rest obtained from reference TRBV29-1 and TRBJ1-4, is as follows: SAVISQKPSRDICQRGTSLTIQCQVDSQVTMMFWYRQQPGQSLTLIATANQGSEATYESGFVIDKFPISRPNLTFSTLTVSNMSPEDSSIYLCSVADRGNEKLFFGSGTQLSVL.

The chain links TRBV28 to TRBJ1-6, with 9 bases matching TRBD1. CDR3 length equals 12 residues. CDR1 MDHEN and CDR2 SYDVKM come from the germline V gene. The junction had 1 base not matched to a gene; V was cut back by 8 bases and J by 8 bases. The CDR3 loop reads CASRDRDSPLHF. CDR3 DNA: TGTGCCAGCCGGGACAGGGATTCACCCCTCCACTTT.

The chain links TRBV19 to TRBJ1-1; TRBD1 aligns across 7 bases. This CDR3 is 14 amino acids long. Germline-derived CDR1 and CDR2 are LNHDA and SQIVND (reference sequence). After removal of 6 bases from V and 6 bases from J, the junction contained 10 bases not matched to a gene. The CDR3 DNA reads as TGTGCCAGTAGCGAACAGGGGCCGGGGTCTGAAGCTTTCTTT. It yields the protein CASSEQGPGSEAFF.

The chain uses TRBV9 and TRBJ2-5; D is perhaps TRBD1 (6 bases). V was cut by 4 bases and J by 3 bases, with 13 bases left in between. CDR3 length: 14 residues. The germline V gene has CDR1 SGDLS and CDR2 YYNGEE. In DNA, the CDR3 is TGTGCCAGCAGCCCCCGGACAGCGGAAGAGACCCAGTACTTC. It is translated as CASSPRTAEETQYF.

The chain links TRBV13 to TRBJ2-7; tentative D call: TRBD1 (6 bases). The CDR3 spans 15 residues. The germline CDR1 and CDR2 sequences are PRHDT and FYEKMQ (reference sequence). V lost 1 base and J lost 4, with 14 bases in between. The CDR3 DNA follows: TGTGCCAGCAGCTTAGTAGAACAGGGCGTTTACGAGCAGTACTTC. As protein: CASSLVEQGVYEQYF.

This chain uses TRBV30 with TRBJ1-1; 9 bases are a match to TRBD1. With 3 bases clipped from V and 0 bases from J, the junction kept 5 bases outside the gene matches. The CDR3 is 15 residues long. Germline V gives CDR1 GTSNPN, CDR2 SVGIG (reference sequence). The CDR3 sequence is CAWSHRDRVNTEAFF. DNA of the CDR3: TGTGCCTGGAGCCACCGGGACAGGGTGAACACTGAAGCTTTCTTT.

CDR3 in amino acids: CAWTGQMGQPQHF. CDR3 bases: TGTGCCTGGACTGGACAGATGGGACAGCCCCAGCATTTT. The chain couples TRBV30 to TRBJ1-5; perhaps TRBD1 as D (6 bases). Germline assignment: CDR1 GTSNPN and CDR2 SVGIG (reference sequence). The germline V and J ends were trimmed by 4 bases and 7 bases, with 14 bases remaining between them. There are 13 residues in the CDR3.

V and J are TRBV5-6 and TRBJ1-1, with D possibly TRBD1 on 5 matching bases. The V gene lost 6 bases and the J gene lost 1 base, with 10 bases spanning the gap. There are 13 residues in the CDR3. Germline V gene data show CDR1 as SGHDT and CDR2 as YYEEEE. The DNA of the CDR3 is TGTGCCAGCACCTGGAGGGGGAACACTGAAGCTTTCTTT. This sequence encodes CASTWRGNTEAFF.

The J gene is TRBJ1-1, the V gene TRBV5-1; D call uncertain. The CDR3 has 14 amino acids. V was trimmed by 2 bases and J by 5 bases, leaving 13 bases between them. The germline V gene encodes CDR1 SGHRS and CDR2 YFSETQ. The CDR3 DNA sequence: TGCGCCAGCAGCTTCATCAGAGAGGGAACTGAAGCTTTCTTT. This codes for CASSFIREGTEAFF.

The chain links TRBV7-8 to TRBJ2-7, with D tentatively TRBD1 (5 bases). V lost 3 bases and J 0 bases, leaving 9 bases between the germline ends. The CDR3 is 14 residues long. Germline CDR1 and CDR2: SGHVS and FQNEAQ. The CDR3 sequence: CASSLDTYSYEQYF. CDR3 bases: TGTGCCAGCAGCTTGGACACCTACTCCTACGAGCAGTACTTC.

The chain has TRBV16 and TRBJ2-2, with TRBD1 identical over 7 bases. The CDR3 has 15 amino acids. The ends lost 5 bases at V and 0 bases at J; junction bases unmatched: 3. The germline gives CDR1 KGHSY, CDR2 FQNENV. CDR3 protein: CASSVGTANTGELFF. CDR3 nucleotides: TGTGCCAGCAGCGTCGGGACAGCGAACACCGGGGAGCTGTTTTTT.